The T cell receptor beta chain under discussion was sequenced for a study of lung T cells in sarcoidosis with Löfgren's syndrome. Whole-study findings and limits: These T cells were suggested, not shown, to recognize a putative antigen.

MiXCR was run by TCRdb on the reads, yielding one entry per CDR3 protein. This table holds approximately 20,000 distinct CDR3 sequences, roughly a fifth found once. This clonotype was counted between two and nine times. What it binds is not known. Looked up from germline, CDR1 is SQVTM and CDR2 is ANQGSEA. The CDR3 consists of 14 residues. Unmatched junction bases numbered 13, after V lost 6 bases and J lost 7 bases. The sequenced sample consisted of CD4+ T cells from bronchoalveolar lavage. This clonotype was obtained from a human donor with sarcoidosis (Löfgren's syndrome or another form), or a control subject (not recorded which). The V gene is TRBV29-1, the J gene TRBJ2-7, with TRBD1 matching over 9 bases. The CDR3 sequence: CSVKGYYRGQEQYF. The CDR3 DNA reads as TGCAGCGTGAAGGGGTATTACAGGGGGCAGGAGCAGTACTTC.